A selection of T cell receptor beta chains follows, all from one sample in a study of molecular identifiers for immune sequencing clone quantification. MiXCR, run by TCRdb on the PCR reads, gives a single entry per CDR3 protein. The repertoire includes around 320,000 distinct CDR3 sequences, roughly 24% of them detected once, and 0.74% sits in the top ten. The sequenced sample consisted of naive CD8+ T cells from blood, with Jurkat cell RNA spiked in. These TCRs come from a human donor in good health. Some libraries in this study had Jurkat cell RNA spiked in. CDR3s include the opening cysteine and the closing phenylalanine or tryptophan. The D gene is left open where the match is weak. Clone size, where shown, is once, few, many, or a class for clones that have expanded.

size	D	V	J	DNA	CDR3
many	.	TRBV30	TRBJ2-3	TGTGCCTGGAGTGTATTAACGCTAGATACGCAGTATTTT	CAWSVLTLDTQYF
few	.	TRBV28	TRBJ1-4	TGTGCCAGTACTGACAGCGGAAACGGTCATGAAAAACTGTTTTTT	CASTDSGNGHEKLFF
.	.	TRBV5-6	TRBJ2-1	TGTGCCAGCAGCTTGACCTTAGGTGATTCCTACAATGAGCAGTTCTTC	CASSLTLGDSYNEQFF
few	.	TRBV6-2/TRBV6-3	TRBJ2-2	TGTGCCAGCATCTCCGGGACACAATTAACCGGGGAGCTGTTTTTT	CASISGTQLTGELFF
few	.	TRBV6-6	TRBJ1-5	TGTGCCAGCAGTTACTCGATTGGGGCCTTTCAGCCCCAGCATTTT	CASSYSIGAFQPQHF
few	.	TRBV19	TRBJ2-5	TGTGCCAGTAACAGGGGAGGTGAGACCCAGTACTTC	CASNRGGETQYF
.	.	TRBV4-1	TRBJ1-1	TGCGCCCACACCCCCTTGCCGGGTAAGCCCCCTGCCGCTTTCTTT	CAHTPLPGKPPAAFF
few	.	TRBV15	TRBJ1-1	TGTGCCACCAGCAGAGATGCGGCGGGGGGGGAAGCTTTCTTT	CATSRDAAGGEAFF
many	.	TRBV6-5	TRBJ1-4	TGTGCCAGCAGTTACACTTGGTACAAAACAACTAATGAAAAACTGTTTTTT	CASSYTWYKTTNEKLFF
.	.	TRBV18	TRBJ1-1	TGTGCCAGCTCACCCGTGAGGGGAATGAACACTGAAGCTTTCTTT	CASSPVRGMNTEAFF
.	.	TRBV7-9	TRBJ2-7	TGTGCCAGCAGCTCCAGCCAGGGGGGTCGGGTCGAGCAGTACTTC	CASSSSQGGRVEQYF
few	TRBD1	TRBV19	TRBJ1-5	TGTGCCAGTAGTTGGGACAGTTATAGCAATCAGCCCCAGCATTTT	CASSWDSYSNQPQHF
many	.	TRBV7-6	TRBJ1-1	TGTGCCAGCAGTCAGACAGAGAACACTGAAGCTTTCTTT	CASSQTENTEAFF
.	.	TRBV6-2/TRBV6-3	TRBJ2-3	TGTGCCAGCACCGCGATGGGGGACGCAGATACGCAGTATTTT	CASTAMGDADTQYF
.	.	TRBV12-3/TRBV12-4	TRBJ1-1	TGTGCCAGCAGTTTAGAAGGTTGGGGCGCTGAAGCTTTCTTT	CASSLEGWGAEAFF
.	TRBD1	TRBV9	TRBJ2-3	TGTGCCAGCAGCCAGGGACAGGGAAGCACAGATACGCAGTATTTT	CASSQGQGSTDTQYF
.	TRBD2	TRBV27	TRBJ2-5	TGTGCCGGCGGGTCGCTAGCGGAACAAGAGACCCAGTACTTC	CAGGSLAEQETQYF
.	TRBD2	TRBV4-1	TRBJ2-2	TGCGCCAGCAGCCCAGGGACTAGCGGGAGGGGGGACACCGGGGAGCTGTTTTTT	CASSPGTSGRGDTGELFF
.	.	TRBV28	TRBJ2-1	TGTGCCAGCAGTCCCCGGAGTCCGGGGAGGTCCTACAATGAGCAGTTCTTC	CASSPRSPGRSYNEQFF
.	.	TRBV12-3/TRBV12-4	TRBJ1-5	TGTGCCACAACAAGCAATAGCAATCAGCCCCAGCATTTT	CATTSNSNQPQHF
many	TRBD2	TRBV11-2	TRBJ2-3	TGTGCCAGCAGCACGGGGACTAGTTCTACAGATACGCAGTATTTT	CASSTGTSSTDTQYF
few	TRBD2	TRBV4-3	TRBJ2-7	TGCGCCAGCAGCCAAGATCGGGACGGGGGGTACTCCTACGAGCAGTACTTC	CASSQDRDGGYSYEQYF